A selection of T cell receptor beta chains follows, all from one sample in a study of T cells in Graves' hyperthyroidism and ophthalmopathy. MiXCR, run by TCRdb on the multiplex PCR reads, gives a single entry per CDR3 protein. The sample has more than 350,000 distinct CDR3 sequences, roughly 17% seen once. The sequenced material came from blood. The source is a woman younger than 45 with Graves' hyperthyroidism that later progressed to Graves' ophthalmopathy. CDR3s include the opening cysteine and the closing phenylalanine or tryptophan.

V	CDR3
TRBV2	CASSWTGKGDTEAFF
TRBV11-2	CASSYASGGNTGELFF
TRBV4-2	CASSQGLAGGGYNEQFF
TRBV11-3	CACGSGNYEQFF
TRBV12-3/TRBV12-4	CASRLQNWAGEEKLFF
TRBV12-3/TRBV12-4	CASRMGYYEQYF
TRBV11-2	CASSLDKRLGNYGYTF
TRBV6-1	CASRTKPGLEYEQYF
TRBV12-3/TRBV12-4	CASSPLGSGSRDEQFF
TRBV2	CASSAPGVVGYGYTF